These 20 T cell receptor beta chains share one sample of origin, sequenced in a study of T cell responses to AZD1222 COVID-19 vaccine. Only in-frame clones appear in the TCRdb table, and some are missing; sequencing was by immunoSEQ multiplex PCR. The table shows about 120,000 clones, with over 75% occurring only once. The sequencing used peripheral blood, collected 28 days after the second dose of the MenACWY control vaccine. These receptor sequences come from an adult who received the MenACWY meningococcal vaccine as a control.

The V gene is TRBV28, the J gene TRBJ1-2; D is perhaps TRBD1 (5 bases). CDR1 is MDHEN, CDR2 SYDVKM, per germline. Trimming shortened V by 6 bases and J by 0 bases, and 11 bases separated the two germline ends. The CDR3 contains 14 residues. CDR3 nucleotides: TGTGCCAGCAGGGGGCACGGGTCTAACTATGGCTACACCTTC. Translating it yields CASRGHGSNYGYTF.

The J gene is TRBJ2-2, the V gene TRBV27, with 10 bases fitting TRBD1. With 6 bases clipped from V and 1 base from J, the junction kept 8 bases outside the gene matches. Germline V gives CDR1 MNHEY, CDR2 SMNVEV (reference sequence). The CDR3 contains 17 residues. The CDR3 loop reads CASRKDRGPMNTGELFF. The CDR3 DNA is TGTGCCAGCAGAAAAGACAGGGGGCCAATGAACACCGGGGAGCTGTTTTTT.

This chain joins TRBV7-2 and TRBJ2-7, with D possibly being TRBD1 (6 bases). Trimming shortened V by 0 bases and J by 3 bases, and 12 bases separated the two germline ends. Germline V gene data show CDR1 as SGHTA and CDR2 as FQGNSA. The CDR3 contains 15 residues. Written as DNA, the CDR3 is TGTGCCAGCAGCTTAGCGAGGACAGCAGTCTACGAGCAGTACGTC. Its protein product is CASSLARTAVYEQYV.

V gene TRBV27 combines with J gene TRBJ1-2; 8 bases are shared with TRBD1. The length of the CDR3 is 13 residues. Unmatched junction bases numbered 10, after V lost 8 bases and J lost 8 bases. The germline CDR1 and CDR2 sequences are MNHEY and SMNVEV (reference sequence). CDR3 nucleotides: TGTGCCAGCTCATCCGGACAGGGTGACGGCTACACCTTC. The encoded protein is CASSSGQGDGYTF.

The chain links TRBV7-2 to TRBJ2-5; the D gene could be TRBD1 or TRBD2 (5 bases each). V lost 2 bases, J lost 1 base, and 14 bases lay in between. The germline CDR1 and CDR2 sequences are SGHTA and FQGNSA. CDR3 length: 16 residues. The CDR3 DNA follows: TGTGCCAGCAGCTTAACGGGACGGGCTAGCCAAGAGACCCAGTACTTC. Translating gives CASSLTGRASQETQYF. Supplemented by reference TRBV7-2 and TRBJ2-5, the full variable domain reads GAGVSQSPSNKVTEKGKDVELRCDPISGHTALYWYRQSLGQGLEFLIYFQGNSAPDKSGLPSDRFSAERTGGSVSTLTIQRTQQEDSAVYLCASSLTGRASQETQYFGPGTRLLVL.

The chain uses TRBV5-1 and TRBJ1-5; D is undetermined. Germline CDR1 reads SGHRS; CDR2 reads YFSETQ. This CDR3 is 15 amino acids long. The ends were cut back, 0 bases at V and 7 bases at J, with 14 bases in the middle. The CDR3 bases are TGCGCCAGCAGCTTGGACGCGAACCCCGAGCAGCCCCAGCATTTT. Protein sequence: CASSLDANPEQPQHF.

This clone has more than one count but fewer than ten. V gene TRBV4-3 combines with J gene TRBJ1-5; TRBD1 is a possible D gene (6 bases). CDR1 is LGHNA, CDR2 YSLEER, per germline. The CDR3 consists of 15 residues. Trimming left V 1 base short and J 5 bases short, with 12 bases between. The CDR3 protein is CASSQAVQGYQPQHF. The CDR3 DNA is TGCGCCAGCAGCCAAGCGGTGCAGGGGTATCAGCCCCAGCATTTT.

This chain uses TRBV24-1 with TRBJ2-1, with D perhaps matching TRBD2 (6 bases). CDR1 KGHDR and CDR2 SFDVKD come from the germline V gene. The CDR3 is 16 amino acids. The ends were cut back, 2 bases at V and 8 bases at J, with 18 bases in the middle. CDR3 amino acids: CATSDSRVAGTDEQFF. In DNA, the CDR3 is TGTGCCACCAGTGATTCTAGAGTCGCGGGAACAGATGAGCAGTTCTTC.

The chain's CDR3 is CASSLGGYGYTF. CDR3 sequence (DNA): TGTGCCAGCAGCTTAGGCGGCTATGGCTACACCTTC. The V gene is TRBV7-9, the J gene TRBJ1-2; D is ambiguous. Deletions cut 1 base from V and 4 bases from J, with 4 bases between. The CDR3 contains 12 residues. Germline V gene sequence: CDR1 SEHNR, CDR2 FQNEAQ (reference sequence).

This sequence joins TRBV5-6 and TRBJ2-1; the D is unclear. This CDR3 comprises 16 residues. Trimming shortened V by 0 bases and J by 0 bases, and 10 bases separated the two germline ends. Germline values: CDR1 SGHDT, CDR2 YYEEEE. Here the CDR3 reads CASSLVGSSSYNEQFF. CDR3 sequence (DNA): TGTGCCAGCAGCTTGGTGGGTTCTAGCTCCTACAATGAGCAGTTCTTC.

V usage is TRBV3-1 (or the pseudogene TRBV3-2) and J usage is TRBJ1-2; TRBD1 aligns across 7 bases. The V gene end was trimmed by 4 bases and the J gene end by 5 bases; junction bases not matched to a gene: 10. Per the germline V gene, CDR1 is LGHDT and CDR2 is YNNKEL (reference sequence). CDR3 length equals 15 residues. This CDR3 is CASSRRQTGNYGYTF. In nucleotides, the CDR3 is TGTGCCAGCAGCCGAAGACAGACAGGGAATTATGGCTACACCTTC.

This clone was detected once. The genes are TRBV18 and TRBJ1-6; D call uncertain. V lost 4 bases to trimming and J lost 7 bases, with 11 bases between them. Germline values: CDR1 KGHSH, CDR2 LQKENI. The CDR3 has 14 amino acids. The CDR3: CASSHSNGNSPLHF. The CDR3 DNA sequence: TGTGCCAGCTCACATAGTAACGGGAATTCACCCCTCCACTTT.

The chain joins TRBV5-6 to TRBJ1-2; 7 bases are shared with TRBD1. Trimming at V came to 4 bases and at J to 4 bases, leaving 7 bases not matched to a gene. This CDR3 is 14 amino acids long. CDR1 is SGHDT, CDR2 YYEEEE, per germline. CDR3 bases: TGTGCCAGCAGCAGGACAGGTAGCCCCTATGGCTACACCTTC. The encoded protein is CASSRTGSPYGYTF.

The rearrangement uses TRBV5-4 and TRBJ1-1; 9 bases align to TRBD1. V lost 4 bases and J lost 5; bases outside the gene matches: 12. Looked up from germline, CDR1 is SGHNT and CDR2 is YYREEE (reference sequence). The CDR3 contains 16 residues. Written as DNA, the CDR3 is TGTGCCAGCAGCCAGGGGACAGGGAATTTTAGGACTGAAGCTTTCTTT. Residues: CASSQGTGNFRTEAFF.

V is TRBV10-2 and J is TRBJ2-1; TRBD2 agrees at 9 bases. The CDR3 sequence is 15 residues long. Germline V lookup: CDR1 WSHSY, CDR2 SAAADI. With V trimmed by 5 bases and J by 6 bases, 8 bases remained unmatched. CDR3 region: CASSLGRGGRNEQFF. CDR3 sequence (DNA): TGCGCCAGCAGTCTGGGGCGGGGGGGCCGCAATGAGCAGTTCTTC.

This chain connects TRBV18 to TRBJ2-7, with TRBD1 matching 9 bases. The germline V gene encodes CDR1 KGHSH and CDR2 LQKENI. The CDR3 loop spans 14 amino acids. V trimming: 3 bases; J trimming: 4 bases; junction bases outside the gene matches: 4. The CDR3 spells CASSPGDRGYEQYF. The CDR3 DNA sequence: TGTGCCAGCTCACCTGGCGACAGGGGGTACGAGCAGTACTTC.

The rearrangement joins TRBV9 to TRBJ1-1; D might be TRBD1 (6 bases). This CDR3 is 15 amino acids long. Trimming shortened V by 1 base and J by 5 bases, and 15 bases separated the two germline ends. From germline, CDR1 is SGDLS and CDR2 YYNGEE. The CDR3, as DNA: TGTGCCAGCAGCGTAAAGATGGACAGTCATACTGAAGCTTTCTTT. This sequence encodes CASSVKMDSHTEAFF.

The chain recombines TRBV11-3 with TRBJ2-1; 10 nucleotides line up with TRBD2. The CDR3 is 15 residues long. V shed 5 bases and J 4 bases; nucleotides not matched to a gene: 5. Germline values: CDR1 SGHNT, CDR2 YENEEA. The DNA of the CDR3 is TGTGCCAGCAGCCGTAGCGGGGGGCAATACAATGAGCAGTTCTTC. The encoded protein is CASSRSGGQYNEQFF.

The gene calls are TRBV27 and TRBJ2-7; 11 nucleotides align to TRBD2. Germline V lookup: CDR1 MNHEY, CDR2 SMNVEV (reference sequence). The V segment lost 6 bases and the J segment 2 bases; nucleotides outside the gene matches: 3. This CDR3 is 14 amino acids long. DNA of the CDR3: TGTGCCAGCAGCCTAGCGGGGGGTCCCTACGAGCAGTACTTC. Amino acid sequence: CASSLAGGPYEQYF.

The rearrangement joins TRBV7-9 to TRBJ2-7; 7 nucleotides align to TRBD2. The CDR3 contains 13 residues. Germline CDR1 and CDR2: SEHNR and FQNEAQ (reference sequence). Losses at the gene ends were 3 bases for V and 7 bases for J; bases not matched to a gene: 6. The CDR3 reads CASSFRTSLEQYV. DNA for the CDR3: TGTGCCAGCAGCTTCCGGACTAGTTTGGAGCAGTACGTC.